The source of this TCR beta chain is a study of regulatory T cells in long-lasting Graves disease. TCR beta libraries were built with iRepertoire HTBI primers and Arm-PCR of CDR3 regions. Using its own MiXCR run on the multiplex PCR reads, TCRdb lists one record per CDR3 protein. The data contain 300,000 to 500,000 distinct CDR3 sequences, more than 20% of them singletons. Overall study findings and caveats: What was studied was peripheral blood only, and not thyroid tissue. Persistent patients shared under 3,000 public clonotypes among themselves. Newly diagnosed patients shared fewer, at roughly 1,000.

The sample holds a few counts of this clonotype. Its specificity is not known. Time point meaning: persistent/refractory GD, antithyroid drugs over 5 years with positive TRAb. Isolated PBMC RNA provided the starting material for the TCR library. Enrollment of patients was through an endocrinology department in Xi'an, China. The ends lost 4 bases at V and 4 bases at J; junction bases unmatched: 11. This CDR3 is built from 16 residues. Germline V CDR1 and CDR2: MDHEN, SYDVKM. This TCR was recovered from a female donor with Graves disease. The J gene is TRBJ2-7, the V gene TRBV28, with 9 positions matching TRBD1. Sequencing was performed on peripheral blood mononuclear cells (PBMCs), taken when the disease was refractory, from a patient treated with antithyroid drugs. The CDR3 bases are TGTGCCAGCAGTTATAAACCGGGACAGGGAGGTTACGAGCAGTACTTC. It translates to CASSYKPGQGGYEQYF.